Presented here are 18 T cell receptor beta chains from one specimen sequenced in a study of beta chain features in type 1 diabetes. The study, taken as a whole, reports: Moderate but significant shortening of TCRB CDR3s was recorded in all four CD4+ subsets from Type 1 diabetes patients.

The antigens these receptors bind are not known. Since all of the isolated RNA was reverse transcribed, expressed TCRB transcripts were what got sequenced. Generated by immunoSEQ multiplex PCR, the TCRdb table keeps only in-frame clones and is missing some. This sample carries a few hundred thousand clones, around 16% of them seen once, and the ten largest clones take 0.08% to 0.095%. Sequencing was done on a sample of naive CD4+ T cells from blood. These receptors were collected from a man in his thirties or forties with type 1 diabetes.

The chain has TRBV29-1 and TRBJ1-2; D ambiguous. V was trimmed by 4 bases and J by 0 bases, leaving 9 bases between them. The CDR3 totals 13 residues. Germline V gene sequence: CDR1 SQVTM, CDR2 ANQGSEA. The CDR3 here is CSVAADTNYGYTF. Here the CDR3 DNA reads TGCAGCGTTGCGGCAGATACTAACTATGGCTACACCTTC.

A few counts support this clone. In the same sample, other DNA sequences code for this CDR3. This chain joins TRBV2 and TRBJ2-1; D remains unclear. There are 12 residues in the CDR3. CDR1 is SNHLY, CDR2 FYNNEI, per germline. V was clipped by 3 bases and J by 4 bases, with 4 bases between them. The CDR3 DNA reads as TGTGCCAGCAGTGAGTCTTACAATGAGCAGTTCTTC. The encoded protein is CASSESYNEQFF.

The chain couples TRBV30 to TRBJ2-1; D is undetermined. The CDR3 runs to 12 residues. CDR1 and CDR2 (germline): GTSNPN, SVGIG (reference sequence). Trimming took off 0 bases at V and 6 bases at J, with 6 bases between the two ends. The CDR3 here is CAWSVWGNEQFF. CDR3 nucleotides: TGTGCCTGGAGTGTATGGGGCAATGAGCAGTTCTTC.

This clone was found a few times. The chain recombines TRBV13 with TRBJ2-7; D unresolved. V gave up 6 bases and J gave up 0 bases, with 12 bases separating them. CDR3 length equals 14 residues. CDR1 and CDR2 from the germline V gene are PRHDT and FYEKMQ (reference sequence). The CDR3 here is CASSPTRSSYEQYF. The CDR3 coding sequence is TGTGCCAGCAGTCCAACGCGTAGCTCCTACGAGCAGTACTTC.

This clone was seen only a few times. The J gene is TRBJ2-5, the V gene TRBV4-2, with D tentatively TRBD2 (5 bases). Trimming shortened V by 1 base and J by 2 bases, and 11 bases separated the two germline ends. Germline V gene lookup returns CDR1 LGHNA and CDR2 YNFKEQ. The CDR3 loop spans 15 amino acids. CDR3 residues: CASSQVGDLQETQYF. DNA for the CDR3: TGTGCCAGCAGCCAAGTCGGGGATCTACAAGAGACCCAGTACTTC.

The chain links TRBV29-1 to TRBJ1-2; D remains unclear. Germline V CDR1 and CDR2: SQVTM, ANQGSEA. V shed 4 bases and J shed 4 bases, with 16 bases lying between them. This CDR3 spans 14 amino acids. Here the CDR3 reads CSVGYGQDRYGYTF. The CDR3 DNA reads as TGCAGCGTTGGTTATGGGCAGGACCGCTATGGCTACACCTTC.

This clone appeared a few times. The rearrangement links TRBV7-2 to TRBJ1-5; D is unresolved. V lost 1 base and J lost 3, with 7 bases in between. CDR1 is SGHTA, CDR2 FQGNSA, per germline. The CDR3 totals 14 residues. CDR3 DNA sequence: TGTGCCAGCAGCTTAGGTGTCCACAATCAGCCCCAGCATTTT. Protein: CASSLGVHNQPQHF. Full variable domain (remainder filled in from reference TRBV7-2 and TRBJ1-5): GAGVSQSPSNKVTEKGKDVELRCDPISGHTALYWYRQSLGQGLEFLIYFQGNSAPDKSGLPSDRFSAERTGGSVSTLTIQRTQQEDSAVYLCASSLGVHNQPQHFGDGTRLSIL.

The chain has TRBV18 and TRBJ2-3; D remains ambiguous. Trimming took off 2 bases at V and 1 base at J, with 4 bases between the two ends. This CDR3 region has 13 residues. Germline loops: CDR1 KGHSH, CDR2 LQKENI. The CDR3 spells CASSPSGTDTQYF. The CDR3 DNA reads TGTGCCAGCTCACCAAGTGGCACAGATACGCAGTATTTT.

This clone has a handful of counts. The chain is built from TRBV9 and TRBJ2-3, with 8 bases lining up with TRBD2. This CDR3 has 13 amino acids. Germline V CDR1 and CDR2: SGDLS, YYNGEE. Germline trimming cut 0 bases from V and 9 bases from J; bases unmatched to any gene: 3. The CDR3, as DNA: TGTGCCAGCAGCGTAGAGGGGACTAGGACGCAGTATTTT. It translates to CASSVEGTRTQYF. The whole variable domain, filled in from reference TRBV9 and TRBJ2-3, reads DSGVTQTPKHLITATGQRVTLRCSPRSGDLSVYWYQQSLDQGLQFLIQYYNGEERAKGNILERFSAQQFPDLHSELNLSSLELGDSALYFCASSVEGTRTQYFGPGTRLTVL.

This clone appeared a few times. V usage is TRBV7-8 and J usage is TRBJ2-2, with D perhaps assigned TRBD1 or TRBD2 (5 bases each). V lost 3 bases, J lost 2 bases, and 16 bases lay in between. Germline-derived CDR1 and CDR2 are SGHVS and FQNEAQ. The CDR3 contains 17 residues. CDR3 bases: TGTGCCAGCAGCTTTCGGCTCACTAGGACAAACACCGGGGAGCTGTTTTTT. The encoded protein is CASSFRLTRTNTGELFF.

This clone was observed a few times. This chain joins TRBV29-1 and TRBJ2-5; D gene unclear. CDR1 is SQVTM, CDR2 ANQGSEA, per germline. This CDR3 contains 14 residues. V dropped 0 bases and J dropped 11 bases, with 19 bases sitting between them. The CDR3 DNA is TGCAGCGTTGAAGAGTACGTAGGTTCGCCGGAGCAGTACTTC. Translating gives CSVEEYVGSPEQYF.

In its sample, this clone was seen a few times. The chain links TRBV11-1 to TRBJ1-1; TRBD1 might be the D (6 bases). There are 14 residues in the CDR3. Trimming removed 5 bases from V and 0 bases from J, with 10 bases in between. Germline lookup yields CDR1 SGHAT and CDR2 FQDESV (reference sequence). CDR3 loop: CASSLDRMNTEAFF. Written as DNA, the CDR3 is TGTGCCAGCAGCCTAGACAGGATGAACACTGAAGCTTTCTTT.

This chain joins TRBV29-1 and TRBJ1-1; possible D gene TRBD1, 5 bases. The CDR3 spans 12 residues. Trimming cost V 6 bases and J 2 bases, with 10 bases left between them. CDR1 is SQVTM and CDR2 is ANQGSEA in the germline V gene. The CDR3: CSVRQTNTEAFF. For the CDR3, the DNA is TGCAGCGTACGACAGACAAACACTGAAGCTTTCTTT. Full variable domain (outside the CDR3, taken from reference TRBV29-1 and TRBJ1-1): SAVISQKPSRDICQRGTSLTIQCQVDSQVTMMFWYRQQPGQSLTLIATANQGSEATYESGFVIDKFPISRPNLTFSTLTVSNMSPEDSSIYLCSVRQTNTEAFFGQGTRLTVV.

The table lists this clone with a few counts. The rearrangement uses TRBV30 and TRBJ2-7, with D perhaps assigned TRBD1 or TRBD2 (5 bases each). The CDR3 is 16 residues long. Trimming removed 2 bases from V and 3 bases from J, with 20 bases in between. CDR1 and CDR2 (germline): GTSNPN, SVGIG (reference sequence). The chain's CDR3 is CAWSSKPSGSNYEQYF. In DNA form, the CDR3 reads TGTGCCTGGAGTTCGAAACCCTCAGGGAGTAACTACGAGCAGTACTTC.

This chain links TRBV7-9 with TRBJ2-6; D possibly matches TRBD1 or TRBD2 (5 bases each). The CDR3 is made up of 14 amino acids. Germline V gene data show CDR1 as SEHNR and CDR2 as FQNEAQ (reference sequence). Trimming took off 1 base at V and 7 bases at J, with 8 bases between the two ends. The CDR3 reads CASSLGGDANVLTF. The CDR3 DNA sequence: TGTGCCAGCAGCTTAGGAGGGGATGCCAACGTCCTGACTTTC.

The rearrangement uses TRBV28 and TRBJ1-2; D gene unclear. The CDR3 has 12 amino acids. Trimming took 5 bases from V and 8 from J, leaving 12 bases between them. Germline loops: CDR1 MDHEN, CDR2 SYDVKM. In DNA, the CDR3 is TGTGCCAGCAGTCCAAGACCCTGGGGCTACACCTTC. Protein sequence: CASSPRPWGYTF.

V is TRBV30 and J is TRBJ1-2; 7 bases are a match to TRBD1. V was pared by 5 bases and J by 5 bases, with 8 bases of the junction left unmatched. Germline V lookup: CDR1 GTSNPN, CDR2 SVGIG (reference sequence). The length of the CDR3 is 13 residues. CDR3 sequence reads: CAWGDRKTYGYTF. The CDR3 region has the DNA TGTGCCTGGGGGGACAGAAAAACGTATGGCTACACCTTC.

The rearrangement links TRBV4-3 to TRBJ2-6, with TRBD1 matching 8 bases. The CDR3 covers 17 residues. V dropped 4 bases and J dropped 0; count of bases not matched to a gene: 5. Per germline, CDR1 LGHNA and CDR2 YSLEER. CDR3 bases: TGCGCCAGCAGCCCCCGGACAGGGAGCTCTGGGGCCAACGTCCTGACTTTC. It encodes CASSPRTGSSGANVLTF.